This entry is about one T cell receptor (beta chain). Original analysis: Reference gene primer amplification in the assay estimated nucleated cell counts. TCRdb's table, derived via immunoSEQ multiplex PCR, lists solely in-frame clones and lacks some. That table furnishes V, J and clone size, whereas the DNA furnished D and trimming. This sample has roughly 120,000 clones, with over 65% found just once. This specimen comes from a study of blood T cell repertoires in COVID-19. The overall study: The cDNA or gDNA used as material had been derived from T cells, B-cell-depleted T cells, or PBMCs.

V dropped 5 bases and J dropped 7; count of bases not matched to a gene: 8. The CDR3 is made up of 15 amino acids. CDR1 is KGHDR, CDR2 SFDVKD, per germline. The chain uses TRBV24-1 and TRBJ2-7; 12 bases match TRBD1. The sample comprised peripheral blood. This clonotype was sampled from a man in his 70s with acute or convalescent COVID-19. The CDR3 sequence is CATSVLGTGGEEQYF. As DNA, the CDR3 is TGTGCCACCAGTGTCCTCGGGACAGGGGGCGAGGAGCAGTACTTC.